The TCR beta chain under discussion was sequenced for a study of T-cell memory formation after mild COVID-19. Findings and limits, study-wide: Most CD4+ clones that shrank were in CM and EM, while CD8+ ones turned up in EMRA. Later expanders leaned toward CD4+, whereas clones contracting from day 15 to 85 were balanced CD4/CD8. Pre-infection memory carried some responding clones, suggesting that cross-reactive memory joined.

There are a few counts of this clonotype. What it recognizes is unknown. The V gene end was trimmed by 5 bases and the J gene end by 5 bases; junction bases not matched to a gene: 8. The CDR3 length is 14 residues. Germline V gene data show CDR1 as SEHNR and CDR2 as FQNEAQ (reference sequence). TCRdb used MiXCR to reprocess the 5' RACE reads, holding one entry per CDR3 protein. The sample contains 400,000 to 550,000 distinct CDR3 sequences, around 27% of which appear only once. The sample taken for sequencing was PBMCs or a T cell subset sorted from them (not recorded which). The receptor's source is an adult woman who had mild COVID-19 (a few samples of this study predate the infection). Cell type and time point are not known. The chain combines TRBV7-9 with TRBJ2-5, with 7 positions matching TRBD1. This CDR3 reads CASSLLTGDETQYF. CDR3 DNA: TGTGCCAGCAGCCTACTTACAGGGGATGAGACCCAGTACTTC.